These T cell receptor beta chains were read from a single sample in a study of molecular identifiers for immune sequencing clone quantification. TCRdb used MiXCR to reprocess the PCR reads, holding one entry per CDR3 protein. The sample consists of about 86,000 distinct CDR3 sequences, roughly 25% of them appearing once. Sequencing used naive CD8+ T cells from blood, with Jurkat cell RNA spiked in. These receptors were obtained from a human donor in good health. Some libraries in this study had Jurkat cell RNA spiked in. CDR3s include the opening cysteine and the closing phenylalanine or tryptophan. The D gene is left open where the match is weak.

CDR3aa,d_gene,v_gene,j_gene
CATSDSRLAGDYEQYF,TRBD2,TRBV24-1,TRBJ2-7
CASSEEYRDPKGYTF,.,TRBV2,TRBJ1-2
CASSLPFPSSGANVLTF,.,TRBV5-4,TRBJ2-6
CASSRTGDTYEQYF,TRBD1,TRBV6-5,TRBJ2-7
CASSPGPSGNTIYF,.,TRBV4-3,TRBJ1-3
CASSRDRMNTEAFF,TRBD1,TRBV28,TRBJ1-1
CASSYSFASGDSTDTQYF,TRBD2,TRBV6-6,TRBJ2-3
CASSVEGTDYEKLFF,.,TRBV9,TRBJ1-4
CASSKADRAHNYGYTF,TRBD1,TRBV6-5,TRBJ1-2
CASGPGTGGGSNQPQHF,TRBD1,TRBV6-6,TRBJ1-5
CASSPPRSTEAFF,.,TRBV7-2,TRBJ1-1
CACGQVHEQYF,TRBD1,TRBV19,TRBJ2-7
CASYPGTSFTPDMQYF,TRBD2,TRBV27,TRBJ2-3
CASSVESGDTQYF,.,TRBV9,TRBJ2-3
CSVRTHSYEQYF,.,TRBV29-1,TRBJ2-7
CANSEPENQPQHF,.,TRBV2,TRBJ1-5
CASSLGHPPTGAFF,.,TRBV7-7,TRBJ1-1
CASSMGLENTGELFF,TRBD2,TRBV11-2,TRBJ2-2
CARRPSWDSDTQYF,.,TRBV27,TRBJ2-3
CASSLGGGQPQHF,.,TRBV5-6,TRBJ1-5
CSVEGRGCDTEALF,.,TRBV29-1,TRBJ1-1
CASRLGLGFGELFF,TRBD2,TRBV6-2/TRBV6-3,TRBJ2-2
CSATRTSGGTDTQYF,TRBD2,TRBV20-1,TRBJ2-3
CASSQEPSGSTGELFF,TRBD2,TRBV14,TRBJ2-2
CASRRAGSKQADTQYF,.,TRBV7-9,TRBJ2-3
CASRLPDREQETQYF,TRBD1,TRBV7-9,TRBJ2-5
CASSPLTHMGETQYF,.,TRBV28,TRBJ2-5
CASSLLGQARSPLHF,TRBD1,TRBV27,TRBJ1-6
CASSQQGNYNSPLHF,.,TRBV4-1,TRBJ1-6
CASSLGGQTGTYGYTF,TRBD1,TRBV11-2,TRBJ1-2
CAWSWTTGGELFF,.,TRBV30,TRBJ2-2
CASSLAQETQYF,.,TRBV7-9,TRBJ2-5
CASSEGARRDIQYF,.,TRBV10-1,TRBJ2-4
CASSYDTGTTEAFF,.,TRBV6-5,TRBJ1-1
CASSLAGAGLQEPQYF,.,TRBV7-9,TRBJ2-5
CASRGHLSYEQYF,.,TRBV2,TRBJ2-7
CASSLGGQGTREQYF,TRBD1,TRBV7-9,TRBJ2-7
CASSPRPSSTGELFF,.,TRBV12-3/TRBV12-4,TRBJ2-2
CASSPFSDSYEQYF,.,TRBV14,TRBJ2-7
CASRTGYSNQPQHF,TRBD1,TRBV28,TRBJ1-5
CASSDGPGKLFF,.,TRBV6-6,TRBJ1-4
CASSSAQATYEQYF,.,TRBV7-9,TRBJ2-7
CASSMIGTEALF,.,TRBV19,TRBJ1-1
CASSERYGTGYGYTF,.,TRBV2,TRBJ1-2
CASSSIAGESYEQFF,TRBD2,TRBV11-2,TRBJ2-1
CASSLSGPYEQYF,.,TRBV27,TRBJ2-7
CASSSPGLAGKETQYF,TRBD2,TRBV13,TRBJ2-5
CASAGGGIHNQETQYF,TRBD2,TRBV13,TRBJ2-5
CASRQGGEETQYF,TRBD1,TRBV7-6,TRBJ2-5
CASSAEVGLAVGNEQFF,TRBD2,TRBV7-6,TRBJ2-1
CASSLLQGNQPQHF,.,TRBV12-3/TRBV12-4,TRBJ1-5
CASSLLGILGNEKLFF,.,TRBV27,TRBJ1-4
CASSPVGLAGTTDTQYF,TRBD2,TRBV12-3/TRBV12-4,TRBJ2-3
CASSLITDTQYF,.,TRBV11-2,TRBJ2-3
CASSDVITDTQYF,.,TRBV6-1,TRBJ2-3
CASSDTTGELFF,.,TRBV6-4,TRBJ2-2
CASTHRVGTEAFF,.,TRBV12-3/TRBV12-4,TRBJ1-1
CASSFDWSDTQYF,.,TRBV7-6,TRBJ2-3
CASSLGTGTDTQYF,TRBD1,TRBV7-7,TRBJ2-3